The rows below give T cell receptor beta chains drawn from one sample of a study of T-cell memory formation after mild COVID-19. TCRdb re-called the 5' RACE reads with MiXCR, one entry per CDR3 protein. The sample consists of just under 50,000 distinct CDR3 sequences, roughly an eighth of them appearing once. The sequencing input was PBMCs or a T cell subset sorted from them (not recorded which). The receptors stem from a man younger than 30 who had mild COVID-19 (a few samples of this study predate the infection). Cell type and time point are not known. The CDR3 runs from the conserved cysteine through the conserved F or W. The order of the fields is CDR3 protein, CDR3 DNA, J gene, D gene, V gene, clone size. The D gene is left open where the match is weak. Clone size is given for some rows only: seen once, a few or many times, or a class if the clone is expanded.

CASSGRTASTGNTIYF TGCGCCAGCAGCGGGCGGACAGCTTCAACTGGAAACACCATATATTTT TRBJ1-3 - TRBV4-1 few
CSARMGTGEYQPQHF TGCAGTGCTAGGATGGGGACAGGGGAATATCAGCCCCAGCATTTT TRBJ1-5 TRBD1 TRBV20-1 -
CASSLGPGGFGREQFF TGTGCCAGCAGCTTAGGCCCAGGGGGCTTCGGTCGTGAGCAGTTCTTC TRBJ2-1 TRBD1 TRBV7-9 -
CSAQEGGGNQPQHF TGCAGTGCCCAAGAGGGGGGCGGCAATCAGCCCCAGCATTTT TRBJ1-5 - TRBV20-1 -
CASEGNNYGYTF TGTGCCAGCGAGGGGAATAACTATGGCTACACCTTC TRBJ1-2 - TRBV2 -
CASSSNRGGGGELFF TGTGCCAGCAGCTCCAACAGAGGCGGAGGCGGGGAGCTGTTTTTT TRBJ2-2 - TRBV7-2 -
CSAIGPRKTDGNTIYF TGCAGTGCCATAGGACCTCGAAAGACTGATGGAAACACCATATATTTT TRBJ1-3 - TRBV20-1 few
CASSLGSIQTGELFF TGTGCCAGCAGTTTGGGGTCTATCCAAACCGGGGAGCTGTTTTTT TRBJ2-2 - TRBV28 -
CASSSGAAGTHF TGTGCCAGCAGTTCGGGGGCCGCGGGGACGCATTTT TRBJ1-5 - TRBV6-2/TRBV6-3 few
CASRHDGLAGTYNEQFF TGTGCCAGCAGGCACGATGGACTAGCGGGGACCTACAATGAGCAGTTCTTC TRBJ2-1 TRBD2 TRBV7-8 many
CASSFRDSHQPQHF TGTGCCAGCAGTTTCCGGGACAGCCATCAGCCCCAGCATTTT TRBJ1-5 TRBD1 TRBV7-2 few
CASSLLDTAHGYTF TGCGCCAGCAGCTTGTTAGACACGGCCCATGGCTACACCTTC TRBJ1-2 - TRBV5-1 many
CASSRASYNEQFF TGTGCCAGCAGCCGTGCCTCCTACAATGAGCAGTTCTTC TRBJ2-1 - TRBV11-2 -
CASSLSEVNTEAFF TGTGCCAGCAGTTTATCGGAAGTGAACACTGAAGCTTTCTTT TRBJ1-1 - TRBV12-3/TRBV12-4 -
CASSQASGGTDTQYF TGCGCCAGCAGCCAAGCCAGCGGGGGAACAGATACGCAGTATTTT TRBJ2-3 TRBD2 TRBV4-3 -
CASRAGGHSYNSPLHF TGTGCCAGCAGGGCCGGTGGGCACTCCTATAATTCACCCCTCCACTTT TRBJ1-6 - TRBV12-3/TRBV12-4 -
CSASEGRDTGELFF TGCAGTGCTAGTGAGGGACGGGACACCGGGGAGCTGTTTTTT TRBJ2-2 - TRBV20-1 few
CASSASVGRPNQETQYF TGTGCCAGCAGCGCTAGTGTGGGACGACCGAACCAAGAGACCCAGTACTTC TRBJ2-5 - TRBV9 many
CASSSPGQWDTEAFF TGCGCCAGTAGCTCACCGGGACAGTGGGACACTGAAGCTTTCTTT TRBJ1-1 TRBD1 TRBV5-1 -
CASSYSIQLDSPYNEQFF TGTGCCAGCAGTTACTCGATCCAGTTGGACAGCCCGTACAATGAGCAGTTCTTC TRBJ2-1 - TRBV6-6 -
CASSLGTETTEAFF TGCGCCAGCAGCTTGGGGACGGAAACTACTGAAGCTTTCTTT TRBJ1-1 - TRBV5-1 few
CASSYRGPTQYF TGTGCCAGCAGTTACAGGGGTCCAACGCAGTATTTT TRBJ2-3 - TRBV6-2/TRBV6-3 many
CASSEWKVPQGYTF TGCGCCAGCAGTGAGTGGAAAGTCCCACAGGGCTACACCTTC TRBJ1-2 - TRBV10-2 few
CASSSPLGARGKETQYF TGTGCCAGCAGCTCCCCCCTAGGCGCGCGGGGCAAAGAGACCCAGTACTTC TRBJ2-5 - TRBV7-6 -
CASHPMGNPYEQYF TGTGCCAGCCACCCTATGGGGAACCCCTACGAGCAGTACTTC TRBJ2-7 - TRBV19 many
CASRVQGYTEAFF TGTGCCAGCCGCGTACAGGGTTACACTGAAGCTTTCTTT TRBJ1-1 - TRBV28 few
CSAGPSPGTSGTYEQYF TGCAGTGCCGGCCCCTCCCCAGGGACTAGCGGTACCTACGAGCAGTACTTC TRBJ2-7 TRBD2 TRBV20-1 -
CASSPRRGANYGYTF TGTGCCAGCAGCCCTCGGAGGGGAGCTAACTATGGCTACACCTTC TRBJ1-2 - TRBV7-8 -
CASSPQTGPQEKYF TGCGCCAGCAGCCCTCAGACCGGGCCCCAGGAGAAGTACTTC TRBJ2-7 - TRBV5-1 many
CASSETGNYGYTF TGTGCCAGCAGTGAGACAGGGAACTATGGCTACACCTTC TRBJ1-2 TRBD1 TRBV25-1 few
CASSFSGGGDTQYF TGTGCCAGCAGCTTTAGCGGGGGGGGCGATACGCAGTATTTT TRBJ2-3 TRBD2 TRBV2 -
CSASGLPYEQYF TGCAGTGCGTCCGGGCTTCCCTACGAGCAGTACTTC TRBJ2-7 - TRBV20-1 few
CASSQTGQETQYF TGTGCCAGCAGCCAAACAGGACAAGAGACCCAGTACTTC TRBJ2-5 - TRBV7-2 -
CASSPATSGGGADTQYF TGTGCCAGCAGCCCAGCCACTAGCGGGGGGGGAGCCGATACGCAGTATTTT TRBJ2-3 TRBD2 TRBV6-4 -
CASSGQSTDTQYF TGCGCCAGCAGCGGACAGAGCACAGATACGCAGTATTTT TRBJ2-3 - TRBV5-1 many
CATSTHGAAGANVLTF TGTGCCACCAGCACCCATGGGGCGGCTGGGGCCAACGTCCTGACTTTC TRBJ2-6 - TRBV15 few
CASSLRGGSEGRQYF TGTGCCAGCAGCTTAAGGGGGGGGTCCGAAGGGAGGCAGTATTTT TRBJ2-3 TRBD2 TRBV7-3 -
CASSLGEIYEQYF TGTGCCAGCAGCTTAGGCGAAATCTACGAGCAGTACTTC TRBJ2-7 - TRBV7-8 many
CSANSMTGGTDTQYF TGCAGTGCTAACTCGATGACAGGGGGCACAGATACGCAGTATTTT TRBJ2-3 TRBD1 TRBV20-1 many
CASSVLELADTQYF TGTGCCAGCAGCGTATTGGAACTAGCTGATACGCAGTATTTT TRBJ2-3 - TRBV9 few
CASSIGDRGTYNEQFF TGTGCCAGTAGTATAGGGGACAGGGGTACCTACAATGAGCAGTTCTTC TRBJ2-1 TRBD1 TRBV19 -
CASSRTSGGAPGELFF TGTGCCAGCAGCAGGACTAGCGGGGGGGCCCCCGGGGAGCTGTTTTTT TRBJ2-2 TRBD2 TRBV7-3 -
CASSPGRVLPNQPQHF TGTGCCAGCAGCCCCGGTAGGGTTTTGCCTAATCAGCCCCAGCATTTT TRBJ1-5 - TRBV3-1 -
CASSQAVVRGTEAFF TGTGCCAGCAGCCAAGCGGTGGTACGTGGGACTGAAGCTTTCTTT TRBJ1-1 - TRBV3-2 -
CASSLAFKLKRGQGSGYGYTF TGTGCCAGCAGCTTAGCGTTTAAGTTAAAGAGAGGACAGGGGTCAGGCTATGGCTACACCTTC TRBJ1-2 TRBD1 TRBV7-2 many
CASRLQGSDGYTF TGCGCCAGCAGATTACAGGGGTCCGATGGCTACACCTTC TRBJ1-2 TRBD1 TRBV5-1 -
CASSVAGSGSYEQYF TGTGCCAGCAGCGTAGCGGGTAGCGGGAGCTACGAGCAGTACTTC TRBJ2-7 TRBD2 TRBV9 -
CSPSNTGFVTDTQYF TGCAGCCCTAGCAACACAGGGTTTGTCACAGATACGCAGTATTTT TRBJ2-3 - TRBV20-1 -
CSATPYNRGNTEAFF TGCAGTGCTACACCTTATAACAGGGGGAACACTGAAGCTTTCTTT TRBJ1-1 TRBD1 TRBV20-1 -
CASSYSIGLAVGDTQYF TGTGCCAGCAGTTACTCGATAGGCCTAGCCGTGGGGGATACGCAGTATTTT TRBJ2-3 - TRBV6-5 -
CASSSTGQSSGNTIYF TGTGCCAGCAGTTCGACAGGGCAGAGCTCTGGAAACACCATATATTTT TRBJ1-3 TRBD1 TRBV7-2 -
CASTPDRLKTQYF TGTGCCAGCACCCCGGACCGTCTAAAGACCCAGTACTTC TRBJ2-5 - TRBV7-9 -
CASSLDRRGTEAFF TGTGCCAGCAGTTTAGACAGGCGGGGGACTGAAGCTTTCTTT TRBJ1-1 - TRBV27 -